This T cell receptor (beta chain) was obtained from a study of blood T cells in healthy people across ages. Whole-study findings and limits: Long-lived donors carried more naive CD4+ cells and greater diversity than aged donors. Researchers report that TCR beta diversity correlated strongly with naive T cell percentage.

A note on this clonotype: Its antigen remains unknown.

Germline V lookup: CDR1 DFQATT, CDR2 SNEGSKA (reference sequence). The CDR3 loop spans 14 amino acids. V was cut by 0 bases and J by 4 bases, with 12 bases left in between. The use of a sample-barcoded 5' primer and a J-beta primer mix characterized a second PCR of about 7 to 12 cycles. Via MiXCR, TCRdb re-called the 5' RACE reads, giving one row per CDR3 protein. The table shows 800,000 to 1,300,000 distinct CDR3 sequences, with approximately 25% occurring only once. Another study also made use of these data, one on T cells of mothers and their children. That investigation notes: A primer called M1S, used in the second PCR, added sample barcodes and 2-4 random nucleotides. An overlap that was slightly higher, though non-significant, was seen in related mother-child pairs versus unrelated pairs.

V and J are TRBV20-1 and TRBJ2-5; D perhaps matches TRBD2 (5 bases). The source of this sequence is a girl under 10 years old in good health. The sample comprised blood. CDR3 nucleotide sequence: TGCAGTGCTAGAGAATCTGGACTTCTAGAGACCCAGTACTTC. Protein sequence: CSARESGLLETQYF.